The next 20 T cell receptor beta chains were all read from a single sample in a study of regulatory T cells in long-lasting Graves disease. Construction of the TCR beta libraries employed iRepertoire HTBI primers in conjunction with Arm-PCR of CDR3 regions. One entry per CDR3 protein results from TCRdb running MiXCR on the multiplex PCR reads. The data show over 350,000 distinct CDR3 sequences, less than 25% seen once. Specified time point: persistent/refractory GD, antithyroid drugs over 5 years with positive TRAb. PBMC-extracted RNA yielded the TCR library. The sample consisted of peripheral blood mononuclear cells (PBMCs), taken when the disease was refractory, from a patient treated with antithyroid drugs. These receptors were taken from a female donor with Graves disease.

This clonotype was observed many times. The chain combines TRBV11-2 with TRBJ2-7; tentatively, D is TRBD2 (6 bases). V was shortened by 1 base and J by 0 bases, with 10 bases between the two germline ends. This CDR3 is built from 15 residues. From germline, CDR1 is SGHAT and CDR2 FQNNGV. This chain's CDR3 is CASSLVRGTSYEQYF. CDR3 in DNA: TGTGCCAGCAGCTTAGTCCGGGGGACCTCCTACGAGCAGTACTTC. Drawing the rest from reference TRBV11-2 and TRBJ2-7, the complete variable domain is EAGVAQSPRYKIIEKRQSVAFWCNPISGHATLYWYQQILGQGPKLLIQFQNNGVVDDSQLPKDRFSAERLKGVDSTLKIQPAKLEDSAVYLCASSLVRGTSYEQYFGPGTRLTVT.

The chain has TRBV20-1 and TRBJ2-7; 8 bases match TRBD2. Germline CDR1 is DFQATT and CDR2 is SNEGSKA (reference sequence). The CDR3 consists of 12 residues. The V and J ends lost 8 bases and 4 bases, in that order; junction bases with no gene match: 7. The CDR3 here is CSSGRDKYEQYF. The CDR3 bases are TGCAGTTCCGGGAGGGATAAGTACGAGCAGTACTTC.

The CDR3 DNA reads as TGTGCCAGTAGGGGACAGGGGAAAGGTGGCAATCAGCCCCAGCATTTT. Its protein is CASRGQGKGGNQPQHF. V and J are TRBV19 and TRBJ1-5; 10 bases align to TRBD1. The V and J ends lost 6 bases and 2 bases, in that order; junction bases with no gene match: 7. Germline V gives CDR1 LNHDA, CDR2 SQIVND (reference sequence). The CDR3 length is 16 residues. The full variable domain, its missing parts supplied by reference TRBV19 and TRBJ1-5, is DGGITQSPKYLFRKEGQNVTLSCEQNLNHDAMYWYRQDPGQGLRLIYYSQIVNDFQKGDIAEGYSVSREKKESFPLTVTSAQKNPTAFYLCASRGQGKGGNQPQHFGDGTRLSIL.

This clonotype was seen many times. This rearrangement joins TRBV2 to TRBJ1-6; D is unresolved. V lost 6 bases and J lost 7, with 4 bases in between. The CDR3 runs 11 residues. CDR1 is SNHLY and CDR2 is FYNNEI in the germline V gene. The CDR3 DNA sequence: TGTGCCAGCAGGATAAATTCACCCCTCCACTTT. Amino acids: CASRINSPLHF.

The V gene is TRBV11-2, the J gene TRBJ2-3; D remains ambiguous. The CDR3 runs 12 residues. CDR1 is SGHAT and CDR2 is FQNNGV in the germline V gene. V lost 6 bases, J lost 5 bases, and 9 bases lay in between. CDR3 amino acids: CASRFVGDTQYF. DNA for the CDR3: TGTGCCAGCAGGTTCGTAGGAGATACGCAGTATTTT.

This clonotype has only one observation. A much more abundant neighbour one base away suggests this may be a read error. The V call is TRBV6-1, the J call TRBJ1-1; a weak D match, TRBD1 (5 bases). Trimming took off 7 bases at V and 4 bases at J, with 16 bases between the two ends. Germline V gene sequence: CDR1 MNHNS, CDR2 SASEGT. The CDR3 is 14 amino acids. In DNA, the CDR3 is TGTGCCAGCAATACCTGTGGGGGGGGCACTGAAGCTTTCTTT. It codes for CASNTCGGGTEAFF.

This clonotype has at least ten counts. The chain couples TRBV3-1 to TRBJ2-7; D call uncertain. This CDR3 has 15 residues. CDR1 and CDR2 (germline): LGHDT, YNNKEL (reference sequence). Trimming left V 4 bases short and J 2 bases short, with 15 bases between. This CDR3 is CASSPRTSTTYEQYF. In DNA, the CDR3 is TGTGCCAGCAGCCCCAGAACCTCCACTACCTACGAGCAGTACTTC.

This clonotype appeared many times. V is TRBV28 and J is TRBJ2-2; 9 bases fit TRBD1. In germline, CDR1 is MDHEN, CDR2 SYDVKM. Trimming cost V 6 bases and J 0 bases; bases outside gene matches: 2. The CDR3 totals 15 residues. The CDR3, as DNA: TGTGCCAGCAGACGACAGGGGGCGAACACCGGGGAGCTGTTTTTT. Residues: CASRRQGANTGELFF.

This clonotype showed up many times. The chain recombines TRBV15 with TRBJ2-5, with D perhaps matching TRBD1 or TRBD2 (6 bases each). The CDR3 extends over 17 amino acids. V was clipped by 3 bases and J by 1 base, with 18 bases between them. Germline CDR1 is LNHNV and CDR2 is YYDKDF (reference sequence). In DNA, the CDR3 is TGTGCCACCAGCAGTCGCGGCCGGGGGCTAGCCCAAGAGACCCAGTACTTC. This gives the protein CATSSRGRGLAQETQYF.

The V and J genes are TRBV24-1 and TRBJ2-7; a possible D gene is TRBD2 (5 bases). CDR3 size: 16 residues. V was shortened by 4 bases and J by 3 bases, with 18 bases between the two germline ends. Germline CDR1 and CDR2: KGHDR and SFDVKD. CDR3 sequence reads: CATSDYGVDGGYEQYF. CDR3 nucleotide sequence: TGTGCCACCAGTGACTACGGGGTCGACGGAGGCTACGAGCAGTACTTC.

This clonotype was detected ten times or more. The DNA for the CDR3 is TGTGCCAGCTCAGGGGATTGGACAGGGGCAGAGACCCAGTACTTC. Translation gives CASSGDWTGAETQYF. The chain employs TRBV7-9 and TRBJ2-5, with 9 bases matching TRBD1. V dropped 8 bases and J dropped 4; count of bases not matched to a gene: 11. Per the germline V gene, CDR1 is SEHNR and CDR2 is FQNEAQ (reference sequence). The CDR3 has 15 residues.

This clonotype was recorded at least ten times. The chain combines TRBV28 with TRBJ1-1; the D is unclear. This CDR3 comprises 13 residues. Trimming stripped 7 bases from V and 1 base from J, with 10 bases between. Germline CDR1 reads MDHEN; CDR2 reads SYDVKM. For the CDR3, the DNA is TGTGCCAGCACTTTGCCAGGGAACACTGAAGCTTTCTTT. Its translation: CASTLPGNTEAFF.

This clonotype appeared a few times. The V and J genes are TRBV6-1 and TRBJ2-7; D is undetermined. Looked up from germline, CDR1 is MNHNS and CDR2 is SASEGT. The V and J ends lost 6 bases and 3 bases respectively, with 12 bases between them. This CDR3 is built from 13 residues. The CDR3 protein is CASRSGFRYEQYF. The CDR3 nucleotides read TGTGCCAGCAGATCAGGATTCCGCTACGAGCAGTACTTC.

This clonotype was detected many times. CDR3 nucleotide sequence: TGTGCCAGCCGTGGAGGGACCGGGGAGACCCAGTACTTC. Protein product: CASRGGTGETQYF. J is TRBJ2-5 and V is TRBV2; weak D call: TRBD2 (6 bases). Germline CDR1 and CDR2: SNHLY and FYNNEI. The CDR3 is 13 amino acids. V lost 8 bases to trimming and J lost 5 bases, with 15 bases between them.

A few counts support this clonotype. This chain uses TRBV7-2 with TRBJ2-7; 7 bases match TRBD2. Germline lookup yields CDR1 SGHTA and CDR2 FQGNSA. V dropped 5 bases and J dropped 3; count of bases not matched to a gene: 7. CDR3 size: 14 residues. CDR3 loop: CASSPFASGYEQYF. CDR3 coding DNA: TGTGCCAGCAGCCCCTTCGCTAGCGGCTACGAGCAGTACTTC. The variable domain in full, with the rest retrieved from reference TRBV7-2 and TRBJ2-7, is GAGVSQSPSNKVTEKGKDVELRCDPISGHTALYWYRQSLGQGLEFLIYFQGNSAPDKSGLPSDRFSAERTGGSVSTLTIQRTQQEDSAVYLCASSPFASGYEQYFGPGTRLTVT.

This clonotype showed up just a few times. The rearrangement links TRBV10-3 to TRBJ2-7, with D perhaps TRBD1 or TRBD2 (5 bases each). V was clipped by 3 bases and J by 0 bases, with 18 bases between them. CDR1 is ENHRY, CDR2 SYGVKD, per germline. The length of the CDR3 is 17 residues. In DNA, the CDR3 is TGTGCCATCAGTGATCCATGGGGGACGGATAGCTCCTACGAGCAGTACTTC. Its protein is CAISDPWGTDSSYEQYF.

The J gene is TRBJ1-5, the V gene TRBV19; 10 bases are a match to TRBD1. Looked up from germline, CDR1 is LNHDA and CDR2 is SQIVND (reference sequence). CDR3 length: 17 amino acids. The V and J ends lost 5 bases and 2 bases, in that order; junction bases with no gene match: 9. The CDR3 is CASSSRTGGGGNQPQHF. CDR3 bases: TGTGCCAGTAGTTCCCGGACAGGGGGAGGAGGCAATCAGCCCCAGCATTTT.

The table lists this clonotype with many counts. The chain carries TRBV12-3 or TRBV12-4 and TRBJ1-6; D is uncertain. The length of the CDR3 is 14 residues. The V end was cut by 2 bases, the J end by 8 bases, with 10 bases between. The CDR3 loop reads CASSLIGSYSPLHF. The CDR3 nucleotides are TGTGCCAGCAGTTTAATTGGGTCTTATTCACCCCTCCACTTT.

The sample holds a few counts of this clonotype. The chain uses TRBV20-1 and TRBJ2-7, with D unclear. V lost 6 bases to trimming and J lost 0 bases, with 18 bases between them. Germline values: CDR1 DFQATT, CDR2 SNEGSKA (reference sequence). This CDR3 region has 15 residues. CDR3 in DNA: TGCAGTGCCCTCTGGGTAGGCCGTAGCTCCTACGAGCAGTACTTC. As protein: CSALWVGRSSYEQYF.

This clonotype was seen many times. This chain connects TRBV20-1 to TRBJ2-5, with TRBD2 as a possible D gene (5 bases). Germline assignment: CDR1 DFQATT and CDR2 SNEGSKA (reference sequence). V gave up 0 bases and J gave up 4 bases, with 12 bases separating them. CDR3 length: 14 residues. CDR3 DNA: TGCAGTGCTAGAGACACTAGTGCGGGAGAGACCCAGTACTTC. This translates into CSARDTSAGETQYF.